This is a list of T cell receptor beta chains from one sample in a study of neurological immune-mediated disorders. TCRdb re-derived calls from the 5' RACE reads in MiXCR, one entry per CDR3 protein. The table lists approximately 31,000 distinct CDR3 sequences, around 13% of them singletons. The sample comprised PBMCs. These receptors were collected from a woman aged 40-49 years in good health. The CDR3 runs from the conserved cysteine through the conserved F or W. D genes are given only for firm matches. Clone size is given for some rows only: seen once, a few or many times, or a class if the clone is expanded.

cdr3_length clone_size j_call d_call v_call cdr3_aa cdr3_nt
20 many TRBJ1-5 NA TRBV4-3 CASSQDVARQLRTEGQPQHF TGCGCCAGCAGCCAAGATGTAGCTCGGCAGCTTCGGACGGAAGGTCAGCCCCAGCATTTT
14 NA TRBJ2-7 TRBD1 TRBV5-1 CASSLSGQGYEQYF TGCGCCAGCAGCTTATCGGGACAGGGCTACGAGCAGTACTTC
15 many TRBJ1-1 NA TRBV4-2 CASSQPGVMNTEAFF TGTGCCAGCAGCCAACCGGGAGTTATGAACACTGAAGCTTTCTTT
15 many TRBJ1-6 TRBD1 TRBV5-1 CASSTTGQTNSPLHF TGCGCCAGCAGCACCACGGGACAGACTAATTCACCCCTCCACTTT
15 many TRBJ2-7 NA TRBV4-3 CASSQGYAGTYEQYF TGCGCCAGCAGCCAAGGTTACGCGGGAACCTACGAGCAGTACTTC
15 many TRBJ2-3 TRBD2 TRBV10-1 CASSETGGSTDTQYF TGCGCCAGCAGTGAGACGGGGGGTAGCACAGATACGCAGTATTTT
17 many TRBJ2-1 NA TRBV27 CASSLSREQGFWNEQFF TGTGCCAGCAGTTTATCGAGGGAGCAGGGGTTTTGGAATGAGCAGTTCTTC
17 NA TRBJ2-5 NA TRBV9 CASSPRGAGGVMETQYF TGTGCCAGCAGCCCCCGCGGGGCCGGCGGGGTTATGGAGACCCAGTACTTC
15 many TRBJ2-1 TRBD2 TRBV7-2 CASSQGASGYNEQFF TGTGCCAGCAGCCAAGGGGCTAGCGGATACAATGAGCAGTTCTTC
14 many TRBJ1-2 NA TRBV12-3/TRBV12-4 CASSPRPIRRGYTF TGTGCCAGCAGTCCTCGACCGATCCGTAGGGGCTACACCTTC
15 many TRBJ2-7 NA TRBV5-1 CASSLGPGTAYEQYF TGCGCCAGCAGCTTGGGCCCCGGGACCGCCTACGAGCAGTACTTC
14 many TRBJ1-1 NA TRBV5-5 CASSLEQKNTEAFF TGTGCCAGCAGCTTGGAACAGAAAAACACTGAAGCTTTCTTT
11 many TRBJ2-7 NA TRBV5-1 CASSAAGEQYF TGCGCCAGCAGCGCGGCTGGTGAGCAGTACTTC
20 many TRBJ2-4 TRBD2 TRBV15 CATSRELAGGTMLAKNIQYF TGTGCCACCAGCAGAGAACTAGCGGGGGGAACTATGCTGGCCAAAAACATTCAGTACTTC
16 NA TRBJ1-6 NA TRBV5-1 CTSSSPEGGVNSPLYF TGCACCAGCAGCTCCCCGGAAGGGGGAGTTAATTCACCCCTCTACTTT
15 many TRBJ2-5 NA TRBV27 CASMAFLAPQETQYF TGTGCCAGCATGGCCTTCCTGGCCCCCCAAGAGACCCAGTACTTC